This T cell receptor (beta chain) stems from a study of T-cell reconstitution after alpha-beta-depleted transplantation in children. On this clonotype: Its antigen remains unidentified.

Germline CDR1 is SGHRS and CDR2 is YFSETQ. V was clipped by 4 bases and J by 0 bases; unmatched bases: 7. The CDR3 loop spans 15 amino acids. As it was prepared, the TCRbeta library received unique molecular identifiers. TCRdb analysed the PCR reads with MiXCR anew, one entry per CDR3 protein. The data show almost 600,000 distinct CDR3 sequences, 25% to 30% seen once. The study's findings and limits: Where some patients showed high TCRbeta diversity at day 60, it came from recipient T cells and thymic progenitors that had survived. Roughly two months post-transplant, alpha-beta T cells reportedly originated from several hundred graft clones that had expanded. T-cell counts and diversity at one year post-transplant came mainly from newly produced T cells.

The chain employs TRBV5-1 and TRBJ2-7; 7 bases line up with TRBD2. The sequences come from PBMCs, collected before TCRalphabeta/CD19-depleted stem cell transplant. The receptor's source is a boy younger than two with Wiskott-Aldrich syndrome, due to receive a stem cell transplant. The CDR3 DNA reads as TGCGCCAGCAGCCGGGCGGCTAGCGGCTCCTACGAGCAGTACTTC. As protein: CASSRAASGSYEQYF.